The rows below give T cell receptor beta chains drawn from one sample of a study of T cells in Graves' hyperthyroidism and ophthalmopathy. TCRdb called the multiplex PCR reads again in MiXCR, with one record for every CDR3 protein. Of about 540,000 distinct CDR3 sequences in the sample, under 60% were seen once. Sequenced material: peripheral blood or thyroid tissue (not recorded which). These receptors all stem from a woman between 18 and 29 years old with Graves' hyperthyroidism. Both conserved end residues are part of each CDR3. The D gene is left open where the match is weak. Size values are once, few and many counts, or a class for expanded clones, and some rows have none.

J gene | V gene | D gene | clone size | CDR3 DNA | CDR3 protein
TRBJ2-7 | TRBV10-3 | TRBD2 | . | TGTGCCATCAGTCCCTTTAGCGGGAGGGCCTACTCCTACGAGCAGTACTTC | CAISPFSGRAYSYEQYF
TRBJ1-5 | TRBV2 | . | many | TGTGCCAGCAGACAGGATAACAATCAGCCCCAGCATTTT | CASRQDNNQPQHF
TRBJ2-2 | TRBV7-3 | . | many | TGTGCCAGCAGTAAAGCGTGGAACACCGGGGAGCTGTTTTTT | CASSKAWNTGELFF
TRBJ1-5 | TRBV10-3 | TRBD1 | . | TGTGCCGTCGCGGGACAGCAAGAGACCCAGCATTTT | CAVAGQQETQHF
TRBJ2-7 | TRBV20-1 | . | . | TGCAGTGCTAGTCGGGGCAGGTACGAGCAGTACTTC | CSASRGRYEQYF
TRBJ1-5 | TRBV20-1 | TRBD1 | . | TGCAGTGCTAGTGGCCGATCGGACAGGGGGCAGCCCCAACATTTT | CSASGRSDRGQPQHF
TRBJ1-1 | TRBV29-1 | . | once | TGCAGCGTTTGGGGGGGGGACACTGAAGCTTCCTTT | CSVWGGDTEASF
TRBJ2-1 | TRBV7-2 | . | . | TGTGCCAGCAGCCCACAGGGCTTCTACAATGAGCAGTTCTTC | CASSPQGFYNEQFF
TRBJ2-1 | TRBV9 | . | . | TGTGCCAGCAGCGTACAAGGGGTCAACAATGAGCAGTTCTTC | CASSVQGVNNEQFF
TRBJ2-7 | TRBV5-1 | . | many | TGCGCCAGCAGCTTGGTCCACAGCTCCTACGAGCAGTACTTC | CASSLVHSSYEQYF
TRBJ2-3 | TRBV10-3 | . | few | TGTGCCACCCGCACAAACCCAGTCGGGACAGATACGCAGTATTTT | CATRTNPVGTDTQYF
TRBJ2-7 | TRBV27 | TRBD2 | . | TGTGCCAGCAGTGGGGGGGGGGTATCCTACGAGCAGTACTTC | CASSGGGVSYEQYF
TRBJ2-5 | TRBV7-2 | . | many | TGTGCCAGCAGCTTGGGCCCTCCGTCATGGGAGACCCAGTACTTC | CASSLGPPSWETQYF
TRBJ1-2 | TRBV19 | . | . | TGTGCCTCAAGGGCTAGCGCATACAATGGCTACACCTTC | CASRASAYNGYTF
TRBJ1-1 | TRBV5-1 | . | . | TGCGCCAGCAGCTTTGAGGGATTTGAAGCTTTCTTT | CASSFEGFEAFF
TRBJ2-7 | TRBV7-9 | TRBD1 | . | TGTGCCAGCAGCTTAGCCGGGACAGCCTTTTCCTACGAGCAGTACTTC | CASSLAGTAFSYEQYF
TRBJ1-6 | TRBV12-3/TRBV12-4 | . | . | TGTGCCAGCAGTCGATCCAGGGGATCCCTCCACTTT | CASSRSRGSLHF
TRBJ1-1 | TRBV20-1 | . | . | TGCAGTGCTAGACGGGGATCAGAACTCGAAGCTTTCTTT | CSARRGSELEAFF
TRBJ1-2 | TRBV29-1 | TRBD1 | . | TGCAGCTTTCAGGGGCTCCGGGACAGGAGTAACTATGGCTACACCTTC | CSFQGLRDRSNYGYTF
TRBJ2-1 | TRBV12-3/TRBV12-4 | . | few | TGTGCCATCACCCGGGACACTTACAATGAGCAGTTCTTC | CAITRDTYNEQFF
TRBJ2-7 | TRBV5-4 | TRBD2 | many | TGTGCCAGCAGCCGAGCGGGAGGGCCTTCGGACTTC | CASSRAGGPSDF
TRBJ1-1 | TRBV20-1 | . | . | TGCGGTGCCGACGGGCGGACGGACTCTGGAAACACTGAAGCTTTCTTT | CGADGRTDSGNTEAFF
TRBJ2-7 | TRBV19 | TRBD2 | many | TGTGCCAGCTCCTTCGGCGGGAGCTCCTACGAGCAGTACTTC | CASSFGGSSYEQYF
TRBJ2-2 | TRBV2 | TRBD2 | . | TGTGCCAGCAGCCCCTCCGGGAGGGGGAACGGGGAGCTGTTTTTT | CASSPSGRGNGELFF